Many counts were recorded for the clone carrying this T cell receptor (beta chain). The data stem from a study of blood T cells in healthy people across ages. CDR3 length equals 15 residues. V lost 3 bases and J lost 5; bases outside the gene matches: 8. Germline lookup yields CDR1 SEHNR and CDR2 FQNEAQ (reference sequence). The second PCR ran roughly 7 to 11 cycles with a sample-barcoded 5' primer and J-beta primers. The study obtained at least 3 million CDR3-containing paired-end reads from every sample. TCRdb independently ran MiXCR on the 5' RACE reads; one entry per CDR3 protein. Counted here are roughly 680,000 distinct CDR3 sequences, approximately 21% occurring once; the ten biggest clones make up 3% to 4.5%.

Sequenced input: blood. This chain links TRBV7-9 with TRBJ2-5; 8 nucleotides line up with TRBD1. The TCR comes from a man aged 70-80 years in good health. CDR3: CASSLTGQGSETQYF. For the CDR3, the DNA is TGTGCCAGCAGCTTGACCGGACAGGGAAGTGAGACCCAGTACTTC.